This paragraph covers one T cell receptor beta chain sequence. Antigen unknown. The data are from a study of T cells in localized non-small cell lung cancer. Study-wide findings and caveats: Blood T cell density predicted longer survival; adjacent-lung clonality, shorter. Heterogeneity is still possible, as just one tumor region was sequenced.

Repertoires were generated with immunoSEQ multiplex PCR, while TCRdb's copy carries only in-frame clones and drops some. The data contain around 15,000 clones, about 87% of them singletons. Germline V gene sequence: CDR1 SGHAT, CDR2 FQNNGV. V lost 9 bases and J 7 bases, leaving 7 bases between the germline ends. The CDR3 covers 10 residues. Here the sequenced sample was peripheral blood mononuclear cells, taken before any cancer treatment. This chain connects TRBV11-2 to TRBJ2-1; D gene ambiguous. This TCR was recovered from a male donor at least 60 years old with stage II lung adenocarcinoma. Written as DNA, the CDR3 is TGTGCCAGTCTGGGGAATGAGCAGTTCTTC. As protein: CASLGNEQFF.